This T cell receptor (beta chain) was obtained from a study of cytomegalovirus exposure and HLA in healthy donors. General study results and limits: Researchers catalogued roughly 150 TCR beta chains as cytomegalovirus-associated. Despite most TCR sequences being rare, some public TCRs occurred in many donors.

TCRdb's copy holds only in-frame clones and misses some; the assay was immunoSEQ multiplex PCR. This sample yields 150,000 to 200,000 clones, of which roughly 83% are seen a single time; about 10% belongs to the top ten. Of note for this clone: Its target is not known.

Material for sequencing was PBMCs. This clonotype originated in a man aged 30 to 45 in good health and CMV-seropositive.

CDR3 nucleotides: TGTGCCAGCAGCGTACGGGAGGGCGGCGTAACGCAGTATTTT. Translated, it gives CASSVREGGVTQYF. The chain uses TRBV9 and TRBJ2-3, with TRBD2 matching over 8 bases. Germline lookup yields CDR1 SGDLS and CDR2 YYNGEE. The CDR3 consists of 14 residues. V trimming: 1 base; J trimming: 9 bases; junction bases outside the gene matches: 7.